The T cell receptor beta chain described here comes from a study of shared clonotypes between healthy human individuals. The germline V gene encodes CDR1 SEHNR and CDR2 FQNEAQ (reference sequence). This CDR3 has 14 residues. V was trimmed by 4 bases and J by 3 bases, leaving 13 bases between them. In this sample, this clone turned up a few times. Terminally differentiated effector memory CD45RA+ cells were excluded by CCR7 positive selection of CD45RO-negative cells. Samples underwent the assay at deep level. The method was immunoSEQ multiplex PCR; TCRdb's version includes in-frame clones alone and lacks a portion of them. Of 600,000 or so clones in the sample, more than 95% were seen once.

Sequencing was carried out using naive CD8+ T cells sorted from blood. This TCR was sampled from a young man in good health. This chain joins TRBV7-9 and TRBJ2-7, with no clear D. The CDR3 sequence is CASSSQGRDYEQYF. The CDR3 DNA follows: TGTGCCAGCAGCTCCCAAGGCCGAGACTACGAGCAGTACTTC.